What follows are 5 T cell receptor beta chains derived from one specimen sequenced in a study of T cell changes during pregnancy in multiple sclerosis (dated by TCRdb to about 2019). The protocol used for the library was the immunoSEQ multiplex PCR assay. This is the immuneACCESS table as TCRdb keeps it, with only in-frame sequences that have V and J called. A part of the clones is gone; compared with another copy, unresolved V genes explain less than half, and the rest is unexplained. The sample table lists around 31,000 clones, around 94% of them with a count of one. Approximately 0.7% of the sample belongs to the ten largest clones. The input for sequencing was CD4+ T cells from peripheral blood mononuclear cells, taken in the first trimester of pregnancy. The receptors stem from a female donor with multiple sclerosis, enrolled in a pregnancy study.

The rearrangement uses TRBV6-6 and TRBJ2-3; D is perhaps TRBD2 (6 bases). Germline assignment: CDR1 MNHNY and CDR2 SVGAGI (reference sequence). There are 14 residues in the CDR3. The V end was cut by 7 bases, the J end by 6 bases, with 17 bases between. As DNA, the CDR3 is TGTGCCAGCACCCGCCCGGGGGTACGGGATACGCAGTATTTT. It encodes CASTRPGVRDTQYF.

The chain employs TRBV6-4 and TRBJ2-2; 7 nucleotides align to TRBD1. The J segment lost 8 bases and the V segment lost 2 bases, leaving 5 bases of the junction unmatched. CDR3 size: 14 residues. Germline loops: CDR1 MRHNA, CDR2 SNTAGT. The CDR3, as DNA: TGTGCCAGCAGTGACACCGACAGGGTGGGGGAGCTGTTTTTT. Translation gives CASSDTDRVGELFF.

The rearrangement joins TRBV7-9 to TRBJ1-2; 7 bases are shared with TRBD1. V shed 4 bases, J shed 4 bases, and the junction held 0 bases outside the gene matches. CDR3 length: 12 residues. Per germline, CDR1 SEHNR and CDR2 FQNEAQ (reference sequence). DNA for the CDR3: TGTGCCAGCAGCTCAGGGGGCTATGGCTACACCTTC. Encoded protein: CASSSGGYGYTF.

The CDR3 DNA sequence: TGTGCCAGCAGACCTGGGGGGACAGGGGGCCCCTACGAGCAGTACTTC. Protein sequence: CASRPGGTGGPYEQYF. The chain is built from TRBV27 and TRBJ2-7; 12 nucleotides align to TRBD1. Trimming at V came to 6 bases and at J to 2 bases, leaving 8 bases not matched to a gene. This CDR3 spans 16 amino acids. Germline-derived CDR1 and CDR2 are MNHEY and SMNVEV (reference sequence).

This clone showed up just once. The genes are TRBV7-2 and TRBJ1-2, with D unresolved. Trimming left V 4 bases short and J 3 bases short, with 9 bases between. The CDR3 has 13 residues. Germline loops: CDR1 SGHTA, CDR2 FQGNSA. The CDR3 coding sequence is TGTGCCAGCAGCTCAACAGTCGACTATGGCTACACCTTC. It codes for CASSSTVDYGYTF.